These 30 T cell receptor beta chains came from one sample sequenced in a study of CD8+CD57+ T cells in acquired aplastic anemia (dated by TCRdb to between 2018 and 2020). Reads for this sample came from an Illumina HiSeq 2000. Genomic DNA was used as template for profiling of TCR beta VDJ combinations and CDR3 sequences. The raw public reads went through TCRdb reprocessing: fastp at Q25, MiXCR clone calling, in-frame beta chains kept. Merged by CDR3 protein, the rows form single entries marked with the most common genes and DNA. The sample table records approximately 170,000 distinct CDR3 sequences; roughly 63% of these occur just once. 45% of the sample is held by the ten biggest clonotypes. Material for sequencing was sorted CD4+, CD8+, or CD8+CD57+ T cells (not recorded which) from PBMCs. These TCRs come from a human donor in good health.

V usage is TRBV25-1 and J usage is TRBJ2-5, with TRBD2 matching 14 bases. Trimming cost V 2 bases and J 1 base; bases outside gene matches: 0. This CDR3 comprises 16 residues. CDR1 and CDR2 from the germline V gene are MGHDK and SYGVNS. The CDR3 DNA is TGTGCCAGCAGTGAAGGGACTAGCGGGGGCCAAGAGACCCAGTACTTC. Encoded protein: CASSEGTSGGQETQYF.

In this sample, this clonotype turned up many times. V usage is TRBV9 and J usage is TRBJ2-1; D may be TRBD2 (5 bases). The V gene's germline CDR1 is SGDLS and CDR2 YYNGEE. V lost 4 bases, J lost 0 bases, and 11 bases lay in between. The CDR3 loop spans 15 amino acids. CDR3 amino acids: CASSPWRSSYNEQFF. The CDR3 DNA reads TGTGCCAGCAGCCCATGGAGGAGCTCCTACAATGAGCAGTTCTTC.

This rearrangement joins TRBV7-8 to TRBJ2-2; TRBD1 matches at 9 bases. Germline values: CDR1 SGHVS, CDR2 FQNEAQ. V lost 5 bases to trimming and J lost 1 base; unmatched junction nucleotides: 17. This CDR3 spans 20 amino acids. The chain's CDR3 is CASSPLGGTGWRMNTGELFF. CDR3 bases: TGTGCCAGCAGCCCGTTGGGTGGGACAGGGTGGCGGATGAACACCGGGGAGCTGTTTTTT.

Comments on this clonotype: This likely comes from a read error, as the CDR3 has no conserved phenylalanine or tryptophan at its end. This rearrangement joins TRBV24-1 to TRBJ1-2; the D gene is possibly TRBD1 (6 bases). Germline V gives CDR1 KGHDR, CDR2 SFDVKD. Trimming left V 1 base short and J 4 bases short, with 15 bases between. The length of the CDR3 is 16 residues. The CDR3 protein is CATSDLWDNSIYGYTL. The CDR3 DNA sequence: TGTGCCACCAGTGATTTATGGGACAACTCGATCTATGGCTACACCCTC.

The chain links TRBV2 to TRBJ2-7; 9 nucleotides align to TRBD1. The CDR3 is 13 residues long. The trim removed 7 bases at V and 7 bases at J, leaving 8 bases unmatched. Germline V gene sequence: CDR1 SNHLY, CDR2 FYNNEI. The CDR3 DNA reads as TGTGCCAGCAAGCTCGACAGGGGGTCGGAGCAGTACTTC. This gives the protein CASKLDRGSEQYF.

This chain uses TRBV7-6 with TRBJ2-7; TRBD1 aligns across 11 bases. Trimming removed 4 bases from V and 4 bases from J; junction bases left unmatched: 9. Germline V CDR1 and CDR2: SGHVS, FNYEAQ. CDR3 length: 16 amino acids. CDR3 coding DNA: TGTGCCAGCAGCTCAACCGGGACAGGGGGAATGTACGAGCAGTACTTC. This sequence encodes CASSSTGTGGMYEQYF.

Regarding this clonotype: Mismatch with germline at one junction end may stem from a read error. V gene TRBV10-3 combines with J gene TRBJ2-5; 9 bases fit TRBD1. The J call is doubtful: the DNA matches TRBJ2-1 better. The CDR3 has 12 residues. From germline, CDR1 is ENHRY and CDR2 SYGVKD. The DNA of the CDR3 is TGTGCCACCGGGACAGGGCACAATGGGCAGTTCTTC. Its protein is CATGTGHNGQFF.

The chain joins TRBV7-2 to TRBJ2-1; D gene unclear. The CDR3 is 16 residues long. Trimming took off 5 bases at V and 2 bases at J, with 16 bases between the two ends. The germline gives CDR1 SGHTA, CDR2 FQGNSA. In nucleotides, the CDR3 is TGTGCCAGCAGCCCCCAGGTAGGAAGAACCTACAATGAGCAGTTCTTC. The encoded protein is CASSPQVGRTYNEQFF. Drawing the rest from reference TRBV7-2 and TRBJ2-1, the complete variable domain is GAGVSQSPSNKVTEKGKDVELRCDPISGHTALYWYRQSLGQGLEFLIYFQGNSAPDKSGLPSDRFSAERTGGSVSTLTIQRTQQEDSAVYLCASSPQVGRTYNEQFFGPGTRLTVL.

The V gene is TRBV20-1, the J gene TRBJ2-5; no clear D gene. The CDR3 is made up of 16 amino acids. Trimming took 4 bases from V and 1 from J, leaving 19 bases between them. Germline assignment: CDR1 DFQATT and CDR2 SNEGSKA (reference sequence). In nucleotides, the CDR3 is TGCAGTGCTACAAGACGAGGACGGCCCATCCAAGAGACCCAGTACTTC. This codes for CSATRRGRPIQETQYF.

In its sample, this clonotype was seen a few times. The V and J genes are TRBV28 and TRBJ2-7; no clear D. V dropped 1 base and J dropped 5 bases, with 18 bases sitting between them. The CDR3 length is 16 residues. Looked up from germline, CDR1 is MDHEN and CDR2 is SYDVKM. CDR3 sequence: CASSLLGKSARDEQYF. The CDR3 DNA reads TGTGCCAGCAGTTTATTAGGGAAGTCCGCCCGTGACGAGCAGTACTTC.

The count of this clonotype is one. The chain links TRBV2 to TRBJ2-5; D call uncertain. The CDR3 loop spans 16 amino acids. Looked up from germline, CDR1 is SNHLY and CDR2 is FYNNEI. The germline V and J ends were trimmed by 3 bases and 0 bases, with 14 bases remaining between them. The DNA of the CDR3 is TGTGCCAGCAGTGAGATCCACCCCCGAAACCAAGAGACCCAGTACTTC. It is translated as CASSEIHPRNQETQYF.

The rearrangement uses TRBV5-1 and TRBJ2-1; 8 bases agree with TRBD1. This CDR3 spans 14 amino acids. V lost 5 bases and J lost 5; bases outside the gene matches: 6. CDR1 is SGHRS, CDR2 YFSETQ, per germline. This chain's CDR3 is CASSLGTGNNEQFF. CDR3 nucleotides: TGCGCCAGCAGTTTAGGGACAGGAAACAATGAGCAGTTCTTC.

In DNA form, the CDR3 reads TGTGCCAGCAGTTACTCGAAAGGGCTGACCCAGTACTTC. Translation: CASSYSKGLTQYF. V is TRBV6-5 and J is TRBJ2-5; D remains unclear. Germline V lookup: CDR1 MNHEY, CDR2 SVGAGI. Trimming left V 0 bases short and J 7 bases short, with 9 bases between. The CDR3 is made up of 13 amino acids.

J is TRBJ2-2 and V is TRBV29-1, with a possible D match to TRBD1 (6 bases). Germline V gene data show CDR1 as SQVTM and CDR2 as ANQGSEA. Trimming took 4 bases from V and 3 from J, leaving 9 bases between them. This CDR3 has 13 residues. The CDR3 is CSVAGQYTGELFF. In nucleotides, the CDR3 is TGCAGCGTTGCCGGACAGTACACCGGGGAGCTGTTTTTT.

This sequence joins TRBV7-2 and TRBJ2-1; no clear D. Germline lookup yields CDR1 SGHTA and CDR2 FQGNSA. The CDR3 is 15 amino acids. The V and J ends lost 5 bases and 6 bases respectively, with 17 bases between them. The CDR3 DNA sequence: TGTGCCAGCAGCACTCAACCGAGAGAATCCAATGAGCAGTTCTTC. Translation gives CASSTQPRESNEQFF.

The rearrangement joins TRBV7-9 to TRBJ1-6; D possibly corresponds to TRBD1 (6 bases). Trimming left V 1 base short and J 5 bases short, with 9 bases between. The germline CDR1 and CDR2 sequences are SEHNR and FQNEAQ (reference sequence). The CDR3 is 15 amino acids. The CDR3: CASSLVQGHNSPLHF. The CDR3 DNA is TGTGCCAGCAGCTTAGTACAGGGCCATAATTCACCCCTCCACTTT.

The chain employs TRBV20-1 and TRBJ1-6; perhaps TRBD1 as D (5 bases). The CDR3 loop spans 15 amino acids. CDR1 DFQATT and CDR2 SNEGSKA come from the germline V gene (reference sequence). V was pared by 4 bases and J by 13 bases, with 23 bases between. CDR3 loop: CSAIEGSGQPAPLHF. CDR3 nucleotide sequence: TGCAGTGCTATCGAGGGGTCCGGGCAGCCTGCGCCCCTCCACTTT.

The rearrangement joins TRBV7-2 to TRBJ1-6, with 7 nucleotides matching TRBD1. The germline V gene encodes CDR1 SGHTA and CDR2 FQGNSA. Trimming at V came to 4 bases and at J to 0 bases, leaving 12 bases not matched to a gene. The CDR3 runs to 19 residues. The DNA of the CDR3 is TGTGCCAGCAGCTCGGGACAGACGACATTCAGCTCCTATAATTCACCCCTCCACTTT. Translated: CASSSGQTTFSSYNSPLHF.

The gene calls are TRBV7-2 and TRBJ2-5; TRBD2 is a possible D gene (5 bases). CDR1 is SGHTA, CDR2 FQGNSA, per germline. Trimming left V 5 bases short and J 4 bases short, with 5 bases between. CDR3 length equals 11 residues. CDR3 sequence reads: CASSAGETQYF. The CDR3 DNA reads as TGTGCCAGCAGCGCGGGAGAGACCCAGTACTTC.

This chain joins TRBV6-5 and TRBJ2-1; 7 positions agree with TRBD2. Trimming removed 4 bases from V and 5 bases from J; junction bases left unmatched: 8. The germline V gene encodes CDR1 MNHEY and CDR2 SVGAGI. This CDR3 has 15 amino acids. The CDR3 region has the DNA TGTGCCAGCAGTTTGGGCGGGGGAGCCAACAATGAGCAGTTCTTC. As protein: CASSLGGGANNEQFF.

The chain employs TRBV12-3 or TRBV12-4 and TRBJ1-2; 7 nucleotides agree with TRBD1. The V gene end was trimmed by 6 bases and the J gene end by 14 bases; junction bases not matched to a gene: 15. The CDR3 has 13 residues. The CDR3 spells CASRLGQRAARTF. CDR3 DNA sequence: TGTGCCAGCAGGTTGGGACAGAGGGCGGCTCGGACCTTC.

There are many counts of this clonotype. The V call is TRBV10-2, the J call TRBJ2-1; the D gene could be TRBD1 or TRBD2 (6 bases each). V lost 4 bases, J lost 3 bases, and 13 bases lay in between. The CDR3 contains 15 residues. The germline gives CDR1 WSHSY, CDR2 SAAADI. The CDR3 reads CASSVGGPNYNEQFF. As DNA, the CDR3 is TGCGCCAGCAGTGTAGGGGGGCCAAACTACAATGAGCAGTTCTTC.

This clonotype was seen repeatedly, ten times or more. The chain couples TRBV9 to TRBJ2-1; 8 positions match TRBD2. Per germline, CDR1 SGDLS and CDR2 YYNGEE. Germline trimming cut 0 bases from V and 0 bases from J; bases unmatched to any gene: 2. The CDR3 is made up of 16 amino acids. CDR3 sequence reads: CASSVATSGSYNEQFF. The CDR3 DNA reads TGTGCCAGCAGCGTAGCTACTAGCGGCTCCTACAATGAGCAGTTCTTC.

This clonotype was found many times. The gene calls are TRBV19 and TRBJ2-7, with 8 bases lining up with TRBD1. After removal of 6 bases from V and 0 bases from J, the junction contained 4 bases not matched to a gene. This CDR3 is built from 14 residues. Per the germline V gene, CDR1 is LNHDA and CDR2 is SQIVND (reference sequence). The CDR3 sequence is CASSHRGSSYEQYF. The CDR3 DNA is TGTGCCAGTAGCCACAGGGGGAGCTCCTACGAGCAGTACTTC.

The rearrangement joins TRBV7-2 to TRBJ2-7, with D possibly being TRBD2 (5 bases). The CDR3 runs 16 residues. Germline CDR1 reads SGHTA; CDR2 reads FQGNSA. V dropped 1 base and J dropped 2 bases, with 15 bases sitting between them. The CDR3 sequence: CASSLVAGSIAYEQYF. The CDR3 DNA is TGTGCCAGCAGCTTAGTGGCGGGCTCAATTGCCTACGAGCAGTACTTC.

V and J are TRBV12-3 or TRBV12-4 and TRBJ2-1, with D perhaps TRBD1 (6 bases). The V end lost 0 bases, the J end lost 1 base, and 10 bases lay between the germline ends. The CDR3 totals 16 residues. The CDR3 region is CASSLAQGPSYNEQFF. CDR3 sequence (DNA): TGTGCCAGCAGTTTAGCACAGGGCCCTTCCTACAATGAGCAGTTCTTC.

This chain links TRBV6-6 with TRBJ1-1; D uncertain. V was clipped by 0 bases and J by 3 bases, with 17 bases between them. Germline-derived CDR1 and CDR2 are MNHNY and SVGAGI (reference sequence). The CDR3 loop spans 17 amino acids. The CDR3 DNA sequence: TGTGCCAGCAGTTACTCTCAAGGAGTATATCGGGACACTGAAGCTTTCTTT. It yields the protein CASSYSQGVYRDTEAFF.

The J gene is TRBJ1-4, the V gene TRBV13; perhaps TRBD1 as D (5 bases). Trimming stripped 6 bases from V and 4 bases from J, with 15 bases between. The CDR3 loop spans 15 amino acids. The germline V gene has CDR1 PRHDT and CDR2 FYEKMQ (reference sequence). Here the CDR3 DNA reads TGTGCCAGCAGTGATACACTGGGGCGTAATGAAAAACTGTTTTTT. Protein: CASSDTLGRNEKLFF.

This rearrangement joins TRBV29-1 to TRBJ1-1; no clear D gene. Germline CDR1 and CDR2: SQVTM and ANQGSEA. The CDR3 extends over 12 amino acids. The germline V and J ends were trimmed by 1 base and 9 bases, with 12 bases remaining between them. The CDR3 here is CSVEAQKAQAFF. Written as DNA, the CDR3 is TGCAGCGTTGAAGCCCAGAAGGCTCAAGCTTTCTTT. Looking up the rest from reference TRBV29-1 and TRBJ1-1 gives the full variable domain: SAVISQKPSRDICQRGTSLTIQCQVDSQVTMMFWYRQQPGQSLTLIATANQGSEATYESGFVIDKFPISRPNLTFSTLTVSNMSPEDSSIYLCSVEAQKAQAFFGQGTRLTVV.

The rearrangement links TRBV15 to TRBJ2-7; the match to TRBD1 covers 7 bases. The CDR3 extends over 15 amino acids. The germline gives CDR1 LNHNV, CDR2 YYDKDF (reference sequence). V trimming: 5 bases; J trimming: 0 bases; junction bases outside the gene matches: 7. In DNA, the CDR3 is TGTGCCACCAGCGCCGCCGGGACAGCCTCCTACGAGCAGTACTTC. Its translation: CATSAAGTASYEQYF.